The 29 T cell receptor beta chains reported below all come from one sample, sequenced in a study of early T cells in non-severe SARS-CoV-2 infection. TCRdb re-derived calls from the 5' RACE reads in MiXCR, one entry per CDR3 protein. The repertoire has roughly 47,000 distinct CDR3 sequences, 23% of them found once; the top ten carry just over 4.5%. Material: whole blood, obtained at baseline. The receptors come from an adult who was a healthcare worker with PCR-confirmed SARS-CoV-2 infection or an uninfected control (not recorded which).

This clonotype was counted many times. The gene calls are TRBV6-5 and TRBJ2-7; 7 bases agree with TRBD1. V lost 4 bases to trimming and J lost 5 bases; unmatched junction nucleotides: 5. There are 13 residues in the CDR3. Germline V lookup: CDR1 MNHEY, CDR2 SVGAGI. The CDR3, as DNA: TGTGCCAGCAGTTTAGGGGGCTTCCACGAGCAGTACTTC. Its translation is CASSLGGFHEQYF.

This clonotype was found many times. The chain uses TRBV29-1 and TRBJ1-2; D gene unclear. This CDR3 region has 12 residues. Trimming shortened V by 7 bases and J by 4 bases, and 13 bases separated the two germline ends. The V gene's germline CDR1 is SQVTM and CDR2 ANQGSEA. The CDR3 sequence is CSGQFPSYGYTF. CDR3 coding DNA: TGCAGCGGGCAGTTCCCATCCTATGGCTACACCTTC.

There are a few counts of this clonotype. The V gene is TRBV6-6, the J gene TRBJ2-2; D is unresolved. The length of the CDR3 is 12 residues. V gave up 5 bases and J gave up 7 bases, with 8 bases separating them. Germline V lookup: CDR1 MNHNY, CDR2 SVGAGI (reference sequence). The CDR3 DNA reads as TGTGCCAGCAGTCTCCCCGGCGGGGAGCTGTTTTTT. As protein: CASSLPGGELFF.

This clonotype is categorized as medium-sized (0.01 to 0.1%). The CDR3 here is CASWTGLNEQFF. The DNA for the CDR3 is TGTGCCAGCTGGACAGGGCTAAATGAGCAGTTCTTC. The rearrangement joins TRBV2 to TRBJ2-1; 8 bases are shared with TRBD1. Germline assignment: CDR1 SNHLY and CDR2 FYNNEI. V shed 8 bases, J shed 7 bases, and the junction held 4 bases outside the gene matches. This CDR3 has 12 amino acids.

This clonotype appeared a few times. The V and J genes are TRBV12-3 or TRBV12-4 and TRBJ2-1; D is unclear. The CDR3 runs to 12 residues. The V and J ends lost 6 bases and 4 bases respectively, with 7 bases between them. The DNA of the CDR3 is TGTGCCAGCAGGCAGACGTACAATGAGCAGTTCTTC. Its translation: CASRQTYNEQFF.

This clonotype was observed a handful of times. The gene calls are TRBV12-3 or TRBV12-4 and TRBJ1-1; D ambiguous. Trimming left V 1 base short and J 1 base short, with 4 bases between. The CDR3 has 13 amino acids. CDR3 DNA sequence: TGTGCCAGCAGTTTAGGGGAGAACACTGAAGCTTTCTTT. Protein: CASSLGENTEAFF.

For the CDR3, the DNA is TGTGCCATCAGTGAGCGCGGAAAAGAGACCCAGTACTTC. Amino acids: CAISERGKETQYF. The chain employs TRBV10-3 and TRBJ2-5; no firm D call. Germline V CDR1 and CDR2: ENHRY, SYGVKD. The CDR3 consists of 13 residues. V was trimmed by 2 bases and J by 3 bases, leaving 7 bases between them.

V usage is TRBV7-3 and J usage is TRBJ2-1; 11 bases align to TRBD2. Germline CDR1 reads SGHTA; CDR2 reads FQGTGA. This CDR3 is built from 16 residues. Trimming at V came to 5 bases and at J to 5 bases, leaving 8 bases not matched to a gene. CDR3 residues: CASSTLGLAGDNEQFF. CDR3 in DNA: TGTGCCAGCAGCACCCTTGGACTAGCGGGCGACAATGAGCAGTTCTTC.

The J gene is TRBJ2-3, the V gene TRBV4-3; TRBD1 or TRBD2 may be the D gene (5 bases each). Between the trimmed V and J ends, which lost 5 bases and 3 bases, there was a span of 15 bases. The length of the CDR3 is 15 residues. Germline V gene data show CDR1 as LGHNA and CDR2 as YSLEER. The CDR3 here is CASSSGTGETDTQYF. The CDR3 DNA is TGCGCCAGCAGCTCCGGGACGGGCGAAACAGATACGCAGTATTTT.

This clonotype was seen more than once but under ten times. This chain joins TRBV6-6 and TRBJ1-2, with unresolved D. The germline V gene encodes CDR1 MNHNY and CDR2 SVGAGI (reference sequence). This CDR3 comprises 16 residues. Trimming removed 5 bases at V and 3 bases at J, with 19 bases between. This chain's CDR3 is CASSEITNPRDYGYTF. CDR3 nucleotides: TGTGCCAGCAGTGAAATTACAAACCCCCGGGACTATGGCTACACCTTC.

This rearrangement joins TRBV15 to TRBJ2-3; 7 bases match TRBD1. The ends lost 3 bases at V and 0 bases at J; junction bases unmatched: 6. This CDR3 comprises 16 residues. Germline V lookup: CDR1 LNHNV, CDR2 YYDKDF (reference sequence). The CDR3 region has the DNA TGTGCCACCAGCAGCCCCGGACAGGAGAGCACAGATACGCAGTATTTT. Translated: CATSSPGQESTDTQYF.

This chain uses TRBV20-1 with TRBJ2-7, with D perhaps matching TRBD1 (6 bases). CDR1 DFQATT and CDR2 SNEGSKA come from the germline V gene (reference sequence). Trimming removed 0 bases from V and 2 bases from J, with 14 bases in between. The CDR3 extends over 15 amino acids. CDR3 DNA: TGCAGTGCTAGAGACTACAGGGTCCACACCTACGAGCAGTACTTC. Translation gives CSARDYRVHTYEQYF.

The V call is TRBV7-8, the J call TRBJ2-4, with D maybe TRBD1 (5 bases). The V end lost 1 base, the J end lost 0 bases, and 10 bases lay between the germline ends. Germline V gene sequence: CDR1 SGHVS, CDR2 FQNEAQ. The CDR3 loop spans 16 amino acids. For the CDR3, the DNA is TGTGCCAGCAGCTTAGGAAAGGGGTTAGCCAAAAACATTCAGTACTTC. It is translated as CASSLGKGLAKNIQYF. The complete variable domain, with remaining parts taken from reference TRBV7-8 and TRBJ2-4, reads GAGVSQSPRYKVAKRGQDVALRCDPISGHVSLFWYQQALGQGPEFLTYFQNEAQLDKSGLPSDRFFAERPEGSVSTLKIQRTQQEDSAVYLCASSLGKGLAKNIQYFGAGTRLSVL.

This rearrangement joins TRBV12-3 or TRBV12-4 to TRBJ1-1; D gene uncertain. The CDR3 extends over 13 amino acids. Trimming took off 3 bases at V and 13 bases at J, with 18 bases between the two ends. CDR3 nucleotide sequence: TGTGCCAGCAGTTTGGGAGGAGGCACTTGGGTTTTCTTT. It codes for CASSLGGGTWVFF.

The DNA of the CDR3 is TGTGCCAGCAGCCAAGGGTTCGGCGGGGCCAACGTCCTGACTTTC. Its translation: CASSQGFGGANVLTF. J is TRBJ2-6 and V is TRBV3-1, with unresolved D. The CDR3 spans 15 residues. V was clipped by 1 base and J by 4 bases, with 8 bases between them. Germline-derived CDR1 and CDR2 are LGHDT and YNNKEL (reference sequence). The whole variable domain, filled in from reference TRBV3-1 and TRBJ2-6, reads DTAVSQTPKYLVTQMGNDKSIKCEQNLGHDTMYWYKQDSKKFLKIMFSYNNKELIINETVPNRFSPKSPDKAHLNLHINSLELGDSAVYFCASSQGFGGANVLTFGAGSRLTVL.

This clonotype was seen only a few times. The chain has TRBV7-2 and TRBJ1-2, with TRBD1 matching 11 bases. The CDR3 consists of 17 residues. Per the germline V gene, CDR1 is SGHTA and CDR2 is FQGNSA. The ends lost 4 bases at V and 0 bases at J; junction bases unmatched: 7. CDR3 sequence (DNA): TGTGCCAGCAGCTATCGGACAGGGGGCTTTTCTAACTATGGCTACACCTTC. This encodes CASSYRTGGFSNYGYTF.

The chain recombines TRBV6-2 or TRBV6-3 with TRBJ1-6, with 7 bases matching TRBD1. The CDR3 sequence is 15 residues long. Losses at the gene ends were 6 bases for V and 0 bases for J; bases not matched to a gene: 2. The germline CDR1 and CDR2 sequences are MNHEY and SVGEGT. As DNA, the CDR3 is TGTGCCAGCAGGGGACAGAGCTCCTATAATTCACCCCTCCACTTT. It yields the protein CASRGQSSYNSPLHF.

The rearrangement uses TRBV7-6 and TRBJ2-2; D gene unclear. V gave up 4 bases and J gave up 1 base, with 7 bases separating them. CDR3 length: 14 amino acids. Germline lookup yields CDR1 SGHVS and CDR2 FNYEAQ. CDR3 protein: CASSSGRNTGELFF. The CDR3 region has the DNA TGTGCCAGCAGCTCTGGACGGAACACCGGGGAGCTGTTTTTT. The whole variable domain, filled in from reference TRBV7-6 and TRBJ2-2, reads GAGVSQSPRYKVTKRGQDVALRCDPISGHVSLYWYRQALGQGPEFLTYFNYEAQQDKSGLPNDRFSAERPEGSISTLTIQRTEQRDSAMYRCASSSGRNTGELFFGEGSRLTVL.

This clonotype was counted between two and nine times. This chain links TRBV4-2 with TRBJ2-2; D is perhaps TRBD2 (5 bases). CDR3 length: 15 residues. V was pared by 7 bases and J by 5 bases, with 17 bases between. In germline, CDR1 is LGHNA, CDR2 YNFKEQ. The chain's CDR3 is CASKFEGGETGELFF. In nucleotides, the CDR3 is TGTGCCAGCAAATTTGAGGGTGGGGAAACCGGGGAGCTGTTTTTT.

This chain joins TRBV18 and TRBJ1-3; D not resolved. Germline V CDR1 and CDR2: KGHSH, LQKENI. The length of the CDR3 is 14 residues. V was trimmed by 0 bases and J by 0 bases, leaving 3 bases between them. The CDR3, as DNA: TGTGCCAGCTCACCACCGTACTCTGGAAACACCATATATTTT. This gives the protein CASSPPYSGNTIYF.

The V call is TRBV20-1, the J call TRBJ2-7; TRBD1 matches at 8 bases. The CDR3 extends over 14 amino acids. The trim removed 6 bases at V and 2 bases at J, leaving 9 bases unmatched. The germline gives CDR1 DFQATT, CDR2 SNEGSKA (reference sequence). The CDR3 sequence: CSAGQGAGAYEQYF. The CDR3 DNA follows: TGCAGTGCCGGCCAGGGGGCAGGGGCCTACGAGCAGTACTTC.

This clonotype was recorded once. The chain has TRBV12-3 or TRBV12-4 and TRBJ1-2, with D unresolved. The CDR3 is 15 amino acids. The ends were cut back, 5 bases at V and 4 bases at J, with 17 bases in the middle. Here the CDR3 DNA reads TGTGCCAGCAGTCCCCCTCTGAGGAGTGGCTATGGCTACACCTTC. Translated: CASSPPLRSGYGYTF.

V usage is TRBV5-4 and J usage is TRBJ2-2; TRBD1 matches at 7 bases. Germline assignment: CDR1 SGHNT and CDR2 YYREEE (reference sequence). V lost 2 bases and J lost 6; bases outside the gene matches: 1. The CDR3 covers 13 residues. As DNA, the CDR3 is TGTGCCAGCAGCTTTCAGGGGGCCGGGGAGCTGTTTTTT. It is translated as CASSFQGAGELFF. Full variable domain (missing parts from reference TRBV5-4 and TRBJ2-2): ETGVTQSPTHLIKTRGQQVTLRCSSQSGHNTVSWYQQALGQGPQFIFQYYREEENGRGNFPPRFSGLQFPNYSSELNVNALELDDSALYLCASSFQGAGELFFGEGSRLTVL.

This sequence joins TRBV4-1 and TRBJ2-3; 7 bases align to TRBD2. The CDR3 spans 14 residues. CDR1 and CDR2 (germline): MGHRA, YSYEKL. V dropped 4 bases and J dropped 5; count of bases not matched to a gene: 6. The CDR3 sequence: CASSPLGTKDTQYF. The CDR3 DNA reads TGCGCCAGCAGCCCCTTGGGGACTAAAGATACGCAGTATTTT.

This clonotype was recorded at least ten times. The rearrangement joins TRBV20-1 to TRBJ2-7; 7 nucleotides line up with TRBD2. The length of the CDR3 is 13 residues. V dropped 6 bases and J dropped 1; count of bases not matched to a gene: 6. The germline CDR1 and CDR2 sequences are DFQATT and SNEGSKA (reference sequence). CDR3 residues: CSASGRRSYEQYF. In DNA form, the CDR3 reads TGCAGTGCCTCCGGGAGGAGATCCTACGAGCAGTACTTC.

The chain carries TRBV10-3 and TRBJ2-7; 8 bases are shared with TRBD1. Looked up from germline, CDR1 is ENHRY and CDR2 is SYGVKD. CDR3 length: 15 residues. The J segment lost 3 bases and the V segment lost 2 bases, leaving 6 bases of the junction unmatched. This CDR3 is CAISETGTGGYEQYF. CDR3 nucleotides: TGTGCCATCAGTGAGACTGGAACAGGGGGCTACGAGCAGTACTTC.

This clonotype has a handful of counts. The gene calls are TRBV6-5 and TRBJ2-7, with TRBD1 matching over 7 bases. Germline CDR1 reads MNHEY; CDR2 reads SVGAGI. The CDR3 is 14 amino acids. Germline trimming cut 5 bases from V and 5 bases from J; bases unmatched to any gene: 9. CDR3 DNA: TGTGCCAGCAGTGAATACCGCGACAGGGACGAGCAGTACTTC. Translation: CASSEYRDRDEQYF.

The chain employs TRBV3-1 and TRBJ1-4, with unresolved D. The CDR3 runs to 14 residues. V lost 1 base and J 7 bases, leaving 10 bases between the germline ends. CDR1 and CDR2 (germline): LGHDT, YNNKEL (reference sequence). The CDR3 coding sequence is TGTGCCAGCAGCCAAGGAAGGGAGCGTGAAAAACTGTTTTTT. Translating it yields CASSQGREREKLFF.

V usage is TRBV5-1 and J usage is TRBJ2-7, with a tentative D call TRBD1 (6 bases). The CDR3 length is 15 residues. Between the trimmed V and J ends, which lost 4 bases and 3 bases, there was a span of 17 bases. Germline V CDR1 and CDR2: SGHRS, YFSETQ. The CDR3, as DNA: TGCGCCAGCAGCCCTGCCGGACAGACGATCTACGAGCAGTACTTC. This encodes CASSPAGQTIYEQYF.